Below, 27 T cell receptor beta chains from the same sample are listed, as sequenced in a study of spatial heterogeneity in lung cancer. Regarding time point: sample taken at primary tumor resection. TCRs were sequenced from unsorted whole RNA of tumor, nontumor lung or PBMC. TCRdb reprocessed the 5' RACE reads via MiXCR and lists one record per CDR3 protein. The sample has more than 80,000 distinct CDR3 sequences; about an eighth are singletons. The sample in question was PBMCs, obtained at surgery. The receptors come from a male donor with early-stage non-small cell lung cancer.

This clonotype was picked up many times. This chain joins TRBV3-1 and TRBJ2-6; unclear D gene. Germline V gene sequence: CDR1 LGHDT, CDR2 YNNKEL (reference sequence). V was shortened by 1 base and J by 0 bases, with 7 bases between the two germline ends. This CDR3 region has 16 residues. CDR3 sequence (DNA): TGTGCCAGCAGCCAAGGCACGAACTCTGGGGCCAACGTCCTGACTTTC. It encodes CASSQGTNSGANVLTF.

This clonotype was seen only once. One end of the junction is discordant with germline, which a read error may explain. J is TRBJ1-2 and V is TRBV15; 7 nucleotides agree with TRBD1. The CDR3 loop spans 14 amino acids. Germline V gene data show CDR1 as LNHNV and CDR2 as YYDKDF (reference sequence). The CDR3 loop is CAASRAGQNYGYTF. CDR3 sequence (DNA): TGTGCCGCCAGCAGGGCGGGACAGAACTATGGCTACACCTTC.

This clonotype showed up just a few times. This chain links TRBV4-3 with TRBJ1-4; 9 positions agree with TRBD1. The CDR3 sequence is 15 residues long. V shed 4 bases, J shed 6 bases, and the junction held 6 bases outside the gene matches. Germline V gives CDR1 LGHNA, CDR2 YSLEER. CDR3 nucleotides: TGCGCCAGCAGCCGCGGGACAGGGCGCGATGAAAAACTGTTTTTT. It is translated as CASSRGTGRDEKLFF.

This clonotype has a handful of counts. The chain combines TRBV6-2 or TRBV6-3 with TRBJ2-2; D remains unclear. Per the germline V gene, CDR1 is MNHEY and CDR2 is SVGEGT. Trimming pared 2 bases from V and 5 bases from J, leaving 12 bases between. This CDR3 is built from 15 residues. This CDR3 is CASSYVRVRTGELFF. CDR3 DNA: TGTGCCAGCAGTTACGTTAGGGTGCGGACCGGGGAGCTGTTTTTT.

V is TRBV29-1 and J is TRBJ2-1; 7 bases align to TRBD2. The CDR3 is made up of 13 amino acids. J was trimmed by 8 bases and V by 0 bases; bases with no gene match: 4. Germline loops: CDR1 SQVTM, CDR2 ANQGSEA. DNA for the CDR3: TGCAGCGTTGAAGACGCGGGAGTGGATGAGCAGTTCTTC. Translated, it gives CSVEDAGVDEQFF.

This clonotype was seen more than once but under ten times. The rearrangement links TRBV9 to TRBJ1-6; D is possibly TRBD1 (5 bases). With 5 bases removed from V and 8 bases from J, the gap between germline ends came to 14 bases. The V gene's germline CDR1 is SGDLS and CDR2 YYNGEE. The CDR3 length is 14 residues. The CDR3 sequence: CASSLTGGYSPLHF. CDR3 in DNA: TGTGCCAGCAGTCTAACCGGGGGATATTCACCCCTCCACTTT.

The table lists this clonotype with a few counts. The genes are TRBV30 and TRBJ1-3, with TRBD1 identical over 8 bases. After removal of 5 bases from V and 2 bases from J, the junction contained 2 bases not matched to a gene. The germline gives CDR1 GTSNPN, CDR2 SVGIG (reference sequence). The CDR3 runs 13 residues. The CDR3 here is CAWRRGPGNTIYF. The CDR3 region has the DNA TGTGCCTGGCGCAGGGGGCCTGGAAACACCATATATTTT.

The gene calls are TRBV20-1 and TRBJ1-2, with D maybe TRBD1 (6 bases). V gave up 3 bases and J gave up 5 bases, with 16 bases separating them. Germline loops: CDR1 DFQATT, CDR2 SNEGSKA (reference sequence). The CDR3 spans 14 residues. CDR3 loop: CSASAGTLVYGYTF. CDR3 bases: TGCAGTGCTAGTGCCGGGACACTCGTTTATGGCTACACCTTC.

J is TRBJ1-3 and V is TRBV5-1; D call uncertain. The CDR3 totals 15 residues. Between the trimmed V and J ends, which lost 4 bases and 0 bases, there was a span of 11 bases. The germline V gene has CDR1 SGHRS and CDR2 YFSETQ. CDR3 loop: CASSAGLSSGNTIYF. Here the CDR3 DNA reads TGCGCCAGCAGCGCCGGACTGAGCTCTGGAAACACCATATATTTT.

The sample holds a few counts of this clonotype. The chain recombines TRBV29-1 with TRBJ2-4; perhaps TRBD2 as D (5 bases). V lost 6 bases and J 15 bases, leaving 18 bases between the germline ends. The CDR3 runs to 11 residues. Germline V gene sequence: CDR1 SQVTM, CDR2 ANQGSEA. CDR3: CSVGLAGVRYF. In DNA form, the CDR3 reads TGCAGCGTAGGACTTGCCGGAGTAAGGTACTTC.

For this clonotype: This likely comes from a read error, as the CDR3 has no conserved phenylalanine or tryptophan at its end. The rearrangement links TRBV7-2 to TRBJ2-3, with TRBD2 matching over 10 bases. CDR3 length: 17 residues. CDR1 and CDR2 (germline): SGHTA, FQGNSA. With V trimmed by 1 base and J by 6 bases, 10 bases remained unmatched. DNA of the CDR3: TGTGCCAGCAGCTTAGAGGCGGCTAGCGGGGGCTGGGATACGCAGTATTTA. Its translation is CASSLEAASGGWDTQYL.

This clonotype has more than one count but fewer than ten. This chain uses TRBV6-5 with TRBJ2-5, with D perhaps TRBD1 (6 bases). V lost 4 bases, J lost 1 base, and 10 bases lay in between. This CDR3 contains 14 residues. The V gene's germline CDR1 is MNHEY and CDR2 SVGAGI. CDR3 loop: CASSFQGPQETQYF. The CDR3 coding sequence is TGTGCCAGCAGTTTTCAGGGGCCCCAAGAGACCCAGTACTTC.

There are many counts of this clonotype. This chain joins TRBV7-9 and TRBJ2-2, with TRBD1 matching over 8 bases. V lost 5 bases, J lost 6 bases, and 5 bases stayed unmatched. The CDR3 contains 14 residues. Looked up from germline, CDR1 is SEHNR and CDR2 is FQNEAQ (reference sequence). CDR3: CASSRQGKAGELFF. CDR3 coding DNA: TGTGCCAGCAGCCGACAGGGGAAGGCCGGGGAGCTGTTTTTT. The complete variable domain, with remaining parts taken from reference TRBV7-9 and TRBJ2-2, reads DTGVSQNPRHKITKRGQNVTFRCDPISEHNRLYWYRQTLGQGPEFLTYFQNEAQLEKSRLLSDRFSAERPKGSFSTLEIQRTEQGDSAMYLCASSRQGKAGELFFGEGSRLTVL.

This clonotype was detected only a few times. This chain links TRBV20-1 with TRBJ2-7; TRBD1 agrees at 8 bases. The CDR3 has 15 amino acids. Germline CDR1 is DFQATT and CDR2 is SNEGSKA (reference sequence). Trimming took 1 base from V and 0 from J; bases not matched to a gene: 5. CDR3 region: CSARATGAASYEQYF. CDR3 DNA: TGCAGTGCTAGAGCGACAGGGGCGGCCTCCTACGAGCAGTACTTC.

This clonotype was counted many times. CDR3 in DNA: TGTGCCAGCAGTTACTACCTGGGTTACGAGCAGTACTTC. As protein: CASSYYLGYEQYF. The chain has TRBV6-2 or TRBV6-3 and TRBJ2-7; D is unclear. Trimming took off 1 base at V and 4 bases at J, with 8 bases between the two ends. Germline V gene lookup returns CDR1 MNHEY and CDR2 SVGEGT. This CDR3 has 13 amino acids.

This clonotype was counted a few times. V is TRBV11-2 and J is TRBJ1-2; TRBD1 might be the D (5 bases). The germline V gene encodes CDR1 SGHAT and CDR2 FQNNGV. Trimming removed 4 bases from V and 5 bases from J, with 17 bases in between. There are 15 residues in the CDR3. In DNA, the CDR3 is TGTGCCAGCAGCTCAACCAGGGCAGGACTATATGGCTACACCTTC. Its translation: CASSSTRAGLYGYTF. Together with reference TRBV11-2 and TRBJ1-2, the CDR3 gives the full variable domain: EAGVAQSPRYKIIEKRQSVAFWCNPISGHATLYWYQQILGQGPKLLIQFQNNGVVDDSQLPKDRFSAERLKGVDSTLKIQPAKLEDSAVYLCASSSTRAGLYGYTFGSGTRLTVV.

The chain uses TRBV2 and TRBJ2-4, with 11 bases that match TRBD2. The J segment lost 8 bases and the V segment lost 6 bases, leaving 6 bases of the junction unmatched. Germline V gene lookup returns CDR1 SNHLY and CDR2 FYNNEI. The CDR3 extends over 14 amino acids. The CDR3 loop is CASRETSGRYIQYF. The CDR3 DNA sequence: TGTGCCAGCAGAGAAACTAGCGGGAGATACATTCAGTACTTC.

This chain uses TRBV3-1 with TRBJ1-2; perhaps TRBD1 as D (6 bases). From germline, CDR1 is LGHDT and CDR2 YNNKEL (reference sequence). The CDR3 covers 13 residues. Trimming stripped 1 base from V and 6 bases from J, with 9 bases between. The CDR3 DNA follows: TGTGCCAGCAGCCAAGTAGGGGGTGATGGCTACACCTTC. It specifies CASSQVGGDGYTF.

This clonotype was observed a handful of times. The rearrangement uses TRBV4-2 and TRBJ2-2, with D unclear. CDR1 is LGHNA and CDR2 is YNFKEQ in the germline V gene. Trimming removed 2 bases at V and 5 bases at J, with 3 bases between. The CDR3 covers 12 residues. The CDR3 is CASSQRTGELFF. DNA of the CDR3: TGTGCCAGCAGCCAACGAACCGGGGAGCTGTTTTTT.

This clonotype was detected a few times. This chain uses TRBV5-6 with TRBJ2-7, with 10 nucleotides matching TRBD2. The CDR3 loop spans 16 amino acids. V gave up 1 base and J gave up 9 bases; unmatched junction bases: 13. Germline V gene data show CDR1 as SGHDT and CDR2 as YYEEEE. CDR3 region: CASSLNSGGPAVLQYF. CDR3 DNA sequence: TGTGCCAGCAGCTTGAATAGCGGGGGGCCGGCGGTTCTGCAGTACTTC. Together with reference TRBV5-6 and TRBJ2-7, the CDR3 gives the full variable domain: DAGVTQSPTHLIKTRGQQVTLRCSPKSGHDTVSWYQQALGQGPQFIFQYYEEEERQRGNFPDRFSGHQFPNYSSELNVNALLLGDSALYLCASSLNSGGPAVLQYFGPGTRLTVT.

This clonotype was counted only a few times. V gene TRBV7-2 combines with J gene TRBJ2-2; D uncertain. V was cut by 5 bases and J by 5 bases, with 18 bases left in between. CDR1 SGHTA and CDR2 FQGNSA come from the germline V gene. This CDR3 is 16 amino acids long. The CDR3 spells CASSPFSARRTGELFF. The CDR3 DNA is TGTGCCAGCAGCCCCTTCTCGGCGCGCAGGACCGGGGAGCTGTTTTTT.

The V call is TRBV5-1, the J call TRBJ2-1; D is uncertain. CDR1 is SGHRS, CDR2 YFSETQ, per germline. Trimming pared 0 bases from V and 6 bases from J, leaving 10 bases between. This CDR3 has 14 amino acids. CDR3 DNA sequence: TGCGCCAGCAGCTTGGCCATGCAGGTCAATGAGCAGTTCTTC. Translation gives CASSLAMQVNEQFF.

Comment on this clonotype: One junction end does not reproduce the germline sequence, and a read error may be involved. The chain is built from TRBV28 and TRBJ2-2, with 11 bases aligning to TRBD1. The germline CDR1 and CDR2 sequences are MDHEN and SYDVKM. This CDR3 has 15 residues. The DNA of the CDR3 is TGTGCCACGGGAAAGGACAGGGGGCGAACCGGGGAGCTGTATTTT. It translates to CATGKDRGRTGELYF.

The sample holds a few counts of this clonotype. This chain uses TRBV7-2 with TRBJ1-1; no clear D. Trimming took off 2 bases at V and 1 base at J, with 14 bases between the two ends. This CDR3 is 16 amino acids long. CDR1 and CDR2 (germline): SGHTA, FQGNSA. CDR3 nucleotide sequence: TGTGCCAGCAGCTTAAGTAACCTGGCAGGGAACACTGAAGCTTTCTTT. Its protein product is CASSLSNLAGNTEAFF.

V usage is TRBV28 and J usage is TRBJ2-7; possible D gene TRBD1, 5 bases. V gave up 2 bases and J gave up 3 bases, with 11 bases separating them. This CDR3 region has 14 residues. Germline CDR1 reads MDHEN; CDR2 reads SYDVKM. Written as DNA, the CDR3 is TGTGCCAGCAGTTTAGGCAGGGTGCTCTACGAGCAGTACTTC. Amino acids: CASSLGRVLYEQYF.

This clonotype was seen more than once but under ten times. The chain uses TRBV30 and TRBJ2-2; D unclear. The CDR3 contains 12 residues. The ends were cut back, 0 bases at V and 7 bases at J, with 6 bases in the middle. The germline V gene has CDR1 GTSNPN and CDR2 SVGIG (reference sequence). This CDR3 is CAWSVDLGELFF. Written as DNA, the CDR3 is TGTGCCTGGAGTGTGGACCTCGGGGAGCTGTTTTTT. The entire variable domain, with the rest obtained from reference TRBV30 and TRBJ2-2, is as follows: SQTIHQWPATLVQPVGSPLSLECTVEGTSNPNLYWYRQAAGRGLQLLFYSVGIGQISSEVPQNLSASRPQDRQFILSSKKLLLSDSGFYLCAWSVDLGELFFGEGSRLTVL.

There are a few counts of this clonotype. The CDR3 DNA follows: TGTGCCATCAGTGCGAACCGCCCCCGGGACAGGTCAAACTACGAGCAGTACTTC. It translates to CAISANRPRDRSNYEQYF. The chain carries TRBV10-3 and TRBJ2-7, with 8 bases aligning to TRBD1. V dropped 4 bases and J dropped 3; count of bases not matched to a gene: 17. Germline lookup yields CDR1 ENHRY and CDR2 SYGVKD. The CDR3 is 18 amino acids.